Below, one TCR beta chain is given with its context. The entry originates in a study of CD8 T cells in Susac syndrome. Random hexamers were used to reverse transcribe the RNA input (about 0.45 to 1 ug). immunoSEQ multiplex PCR amplified TCR beta CDR3 across 54 Vbeta, 13 Jbeta. TCRdb called the immunoSEQ multiplex PCR reads again in MiXCR, with one record for every CDR3 protein. Of 190,000 or so distinct CDR3 sequences listed, 90% to 95% were seen once; the top ten hold roughly 0.088%. V lost 3 bases and J 1 base, leaving 10 bases between the germline ends. Germline loops: CDR1 KGHDR, CDR2 SFDVKD. This CDR3 comprises 15 residues. Sequencing targeted TCR beta in blood CD8+ and CD4+ T cells.

Sequenced: CD4+ T cells from PBMCs. The TCR comes from a human donor with multiple sclerosis. The V call is TRBV24-1, the J call TRBJ2-3; D gene unclear. The CDR3 protein is CATSDVADRTDTQYF. The CDR3 region has the DNA TGTGCCACCAGTGATGTAGCCGACCGCACAGATACGCAGTATTTT.